This T cell receptor (beta chain) was obtained from a study of OX40 agonist ivuxolimab in advanced cancers. Background on the whole study: Ivuxolimab, which targeted the costimulatory receptor OX40 (CD134), was an agonistic, fully human IgG2 monoclonal antibody. Intravenous ivuxolimab was administered to patients every 2 weeks at six dose levels: 0.01, 0.1, 0.3, 1.5, 3 and 10 mg/kg. Patients were allowed to have had prior anti-PD-1, anti-PD-L1 or anti-CTLA-4 therapy, and approximately 41% of the dose-escalation patients had previously received checkpoint inhibitors. The dose-escalation cohort was about 87% male with a mean age of about 60 years, ranging from roughly 20 to 80. Of the roughly 52 patients in dose escalation, some 20 had hepatocellular carcinoma, some 15 had melanoma, 9 had renal cell carcinoma and 9 had head and neck cancer. The monotherapy dose-escalation portion (N of about 49 patients) of the phase I ivuxolimab trial is reported in the paper. Peripheral TCRbeta sequencing aimed to test whether ivuxolimab altered TCR sequence diversity and caused clonal T-cell expansion. Partial responses were achieved by three dose-escalation patients, of whom one had hepatocellular carcinoma and two had cutaneous melanoma.

On the study overall, not on this receptor specifically: Low levels of normalized T-cell clonal expansion were also shown by some nonresponding patients. On average, CD8+ T cells showed more expanded clones than CD4+ T cells after ivuxolimab. In partial responders in the 0.1-3.0 mg/kg groups, normalized peripheral clonal expansion was found to be among the lowest, especially among CD8+ T cells. At doses of 0.1 to 3.0 mg/kg, clonal expansion of both CD4+ and CD8+ T cells in blood was seen between baseline and week 6. Antigen specificity was not determined for the clonally expanded peripheral T cells.

Patients with autoimmune disease history or receiving systemic immunosuppression were excluded from the trial. Peripheral blood for TCR sequencing was collected from all dose cohorts at baseline, on cycle 4 day 1, and on cycle 7 day 1. Samples came from an open-label, multicenter, first-in-human phase I dose-escalation trial of ivuxolimab. Adults with locally advanced or metastatic head and neck squamous cell, hepatocellular, melanoma or renal cell carcinoma were enrolled in the trial. Before TCR sequencing, CD4+ T cells and CD8+ T cells were sorted from peripheral blood as separate populations. Notes on this clone: This receptor's antigen is unknown. There are no base qualities to consult, and no much larger clone falls within one base.

To sequence the TCRbeta CDR3 region, genomic DNA was isolated from the sorted cells. The immunoSEQ Assay was used for sequencing of TCRbeta CDR3 regions. TCRdb re-hosts the immuneACCESS table, in-frame sequences only. Its copies lack some clones; in the studies checked, an unresolved V gene accounts for under half of them, and the cause for the rest is not known. In this sample the table shows tens of thousands of clones, about nine tenths of which occur a single time. Approximately 0.97% of the sample is in the top ten clones. V lost 6 bases and J lost 7 bases; the stretch between them is 10 bases long. Including the terminal cysteine and phenylalanine, the CDR3 comprises 12 residues. CDR3 DNA only is kept here, 36 bases in frame from base 1. CDR1 and CDR2, looked up from the germline V gene, are MDHEN and SYDVKM.

In this chain, TRBV28 is recombined with TRBJ2-1; TRBD1 could be the D gene, as 5 bases match. This clonotype originated in an adult with an advanced solid tumor such as melanoma, head and neck, liver or kidney cancer. The specimen comprised CD4+ or CD8+ T cells sorted from blood, sampled in a trial of the OX40 agonist ivuxolimab. The sequence in DNA is TGTGCCAGCAGATCAGGGTGGAATGAGCAGTTCTTC. It codes for CASRSGWNEQFF.